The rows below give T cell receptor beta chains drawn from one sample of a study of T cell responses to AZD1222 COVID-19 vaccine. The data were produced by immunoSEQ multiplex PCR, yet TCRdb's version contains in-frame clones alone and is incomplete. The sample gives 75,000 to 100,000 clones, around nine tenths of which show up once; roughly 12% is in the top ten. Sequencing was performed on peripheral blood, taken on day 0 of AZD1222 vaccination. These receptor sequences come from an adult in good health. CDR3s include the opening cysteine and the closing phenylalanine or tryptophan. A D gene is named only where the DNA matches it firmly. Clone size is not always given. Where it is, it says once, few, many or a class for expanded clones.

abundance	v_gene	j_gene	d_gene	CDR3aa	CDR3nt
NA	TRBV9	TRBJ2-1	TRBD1	CASSAAGTGYNEQFF	TGTGCCAGCAGCGCCGCCGGGACAGGCTACAATGAGCAGTTCTTC
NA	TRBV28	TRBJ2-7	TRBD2	CASRIRGRAYEQYF	TGTGCCAGCAGGATCAGAGGGAGGGCCTACGAGCAGTACTTC
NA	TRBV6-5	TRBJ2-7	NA	CASSTGQVYEQYF	TGTGCCAGCAGTACGGGACAAGTCTACGAGCAGTACTTC
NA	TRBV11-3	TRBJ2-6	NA	CASSPAEAGANVLTF	TGTGCCAGCAGCCCCGCGGAAGCTGGGGCCAACGTCCTGACTTTC
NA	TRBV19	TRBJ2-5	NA	CASSISPVGQETQYF	TGTGCCAGTAGTATCTCCCCCGTGGGGCAAGAGACCCAGTACTTC
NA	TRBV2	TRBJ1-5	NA	CASSEEDSDNQPQHF	TGTGCCAGCAGTGAAGAAGACAGCGACAATCAGCCCCAGCATTTT
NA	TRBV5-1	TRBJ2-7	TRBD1	CASSYNKGAWEQYF	TGCGCCAGCAGCTACAATAAGGGGGCCTGGGAGCAGTACTTC
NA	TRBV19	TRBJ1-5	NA	CASSGVDILSGPQHF	TGTGCCAGTAGTGGAGTGGACATCCTATCGGGGCCCCAGCATTTT
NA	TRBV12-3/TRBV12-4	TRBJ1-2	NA	CASSTGRNYGYTF	TGTGCCAGCAGTACGGGCAGAAACTATGGCTACACCTTC
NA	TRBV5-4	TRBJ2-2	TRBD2	CASSLGDYANTGELFF	TGTGCCAGCAGCTTGGGGGACTACGCGAACACCGGGGAGCTGTTTTTT
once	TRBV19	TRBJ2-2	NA	CASRGRDTGELFF	TGTGCCAGCAGGGGTCGGGACACCGGGGAGCTGTTTTTT
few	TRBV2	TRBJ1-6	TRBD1	CASTRQGSLSPLHF	TGTGCCAGCACCCGACAGGGGTCTCTATCACCCCTCCACTTT
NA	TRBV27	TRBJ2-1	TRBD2	CASSFSGRQNEQFF	TGTGCCAGCAGTTTTAGCGGGAGACAGAATGAGCAGTTCTTC
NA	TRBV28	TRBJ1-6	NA	CASSSHYVTFF	TGTGCCAGCAGTTCCCACTATGTAACCTTCTTT
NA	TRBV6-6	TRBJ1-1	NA	CASSYSRGLAFF	TGTGCCAGCAGTTACTCACGAGGGTTGGCTTTCTTT
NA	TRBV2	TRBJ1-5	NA	CASRAGRGQPQHF	TGTGCCAGCAGGGCAGGGCGGGGGCAGCCCCAGCATTTT
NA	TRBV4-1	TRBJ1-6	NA	CASSQVGQPNSPLHF	TGCGCCAGCAGCCAAGTCGGCCAGCCTAATTCACCCCTCCACTTT
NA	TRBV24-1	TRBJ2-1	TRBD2	CATSTSGYNEQFF	TGTGCCACCAGTACTAGCGGCTACAATGAGCAGTTCTTC
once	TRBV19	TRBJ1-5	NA	CASSIDLRATPHF	TGTGCCAGTAGTATAGATCTTAGGGCTACCCCGCATTTT
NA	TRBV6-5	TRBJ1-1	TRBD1	CASSTDRDEAFF	TGTGCCAGCAGCACCGACAGGGATGAAGCTTTCTTT
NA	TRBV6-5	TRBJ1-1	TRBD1	CASSISNRGRAEAFF	TGTGCCAGCAGTATATCTAACAGGGGGCGCGCTGAAGCTTTCTTT
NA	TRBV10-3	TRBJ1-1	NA	CAISDLGVTEAFF	TGTGCCATCAGTGATCTGGGGGTCACTGAAGCTTTCTTT
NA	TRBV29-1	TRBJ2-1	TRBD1	CSFGQGVRGEQFF	TGCAGCTTTGGACAGGGGGTTCGCGGTGAGCAGTTCTTC
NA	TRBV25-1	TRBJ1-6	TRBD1	CASSETGGRGNSPLHF	TGTGCCAGCAGTGAAACAGGGGGCAGGGGTAATTCACCCCTCCACTTT
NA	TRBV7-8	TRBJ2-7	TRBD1	CASRRGQGAQNEQYF	TGTGCCAGCAGACGTGGACAGGGGGCGCAAAACGAGCAGTACTTC
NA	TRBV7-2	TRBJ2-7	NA	CASSLMGSYEQYF	TGTGCCAGCAGCCTGATGGGGAGCTACGAGCAGTACTTC
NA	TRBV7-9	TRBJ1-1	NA	CASSLFSTEAFF	TGTGCCAGCAGCTTATTCTCCACTGAAGCTTTCTTT
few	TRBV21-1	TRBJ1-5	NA	CASSKNPVRGRIGQPQHF	TGTGCCAGCAGCAAAAATCCCGTCAGGGGAAGGATTGGACAGCCCCAGCATTTT
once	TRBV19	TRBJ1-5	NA	CASSIYRNQPQHF	TGTGCCAGTAGTATCTACAGAAATCAGCCCCAGCATTTT
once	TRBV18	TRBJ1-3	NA	CASSRYSGNTIYF	TGTGCCAGCTCACGGTACTCTGGAAACACCATATATTTT
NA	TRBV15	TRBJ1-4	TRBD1	CATSSGQGDEKLFF	TGTGCCACCAGCTCGGGACAGGGGGATGAAAAACTGTTTTTT
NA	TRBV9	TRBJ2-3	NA	CASEPLGTDTQYF	TGTGCCAGCGAACCCCTAGGCACAGATACGCAGTATTTT
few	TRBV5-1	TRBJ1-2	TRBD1	CASSLDSTGGYYGYTF	TGCGCCAGCAGCTTGGATTCGACAGGGGGTTACTATGGCTACACCTTC
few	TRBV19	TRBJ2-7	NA	CASSMEPGRSYEQYF	TGTGCCAGTAGTATGGAGCCAGGGAGGTCCTACGAGCAGTACTTC
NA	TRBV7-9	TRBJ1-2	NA	CASSLVTGKDGYTF	TGTGCCAGCAGCTTAGTAACAGGGAAGGACGGCTACACCTTC
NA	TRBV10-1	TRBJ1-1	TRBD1	CASSITGTGEAFF	TGCGCCAGCAGTATCACCGGGACAGGGGAAGCTTTCTTT
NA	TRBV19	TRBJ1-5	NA	CASSMTPPPQHF	TGTGCCAGTAGTATGACTCCCCCGCCCCAGCATTTT
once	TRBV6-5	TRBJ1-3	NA	CASSYSTFANTIYF	TGTGCCAGCAGTTACTCGACATTTGCAAACACCATATATTTT
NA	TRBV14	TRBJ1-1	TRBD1	CASSQVGQGLFMNTEAFF	TGTGCCAGCAGCCAAGTTGGACAGGGACTCTTTATGAACACTGAAGCTTTCTTT
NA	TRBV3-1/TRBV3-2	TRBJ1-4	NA	CASSLRAGWNEKLFF	TGTGCCAGCAGCCTTCGGGCGGGTTGGAATGAAAAACTGTTTTTT
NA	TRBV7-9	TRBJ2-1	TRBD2	CASSPSGGDNEQFF	TGTGCCAGCAGCCCCAGCGGGGGGGACAATGAGCAGTTCTTC
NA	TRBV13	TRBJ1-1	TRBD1	CASSPRQGLFAEAFF	TGTGCCAGCAGCCCTCGACAGGGGCTTTTCGCTGAAGCTTTCTTT
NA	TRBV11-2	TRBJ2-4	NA	CASNLRWENIQYF	TGTGCCAGCAACCTCCGATGGGAAAACATTCAGTACTTC
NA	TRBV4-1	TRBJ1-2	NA	CASSHRSSGNYGYTF	TGCGCCAGCAGCCACCGATCTTCAGGGAACTATGGCTACACCTTC
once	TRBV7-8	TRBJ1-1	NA	CASSLGDAEAFF	TGTGCCAGCAGCTTAGGGGATGCTGAAGCTTTCTTT
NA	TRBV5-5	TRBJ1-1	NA	CASSFIMNTEAFF	TGTGCCAGCAGCTTTATCATGAACACTGAAGCTTTCTTT
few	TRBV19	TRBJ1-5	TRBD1	CASSIRQGRNQPQHF	TGTGCCAGTAGTATTCGACAGGGAAGGAATCAGCCCCAGCATTTT
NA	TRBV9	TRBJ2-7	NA	CASSAAVGPPYEQYF	TGTGCCAGCAGCGCTGCCGTAGGGCCCCCCTACGAGCAGTACTTC
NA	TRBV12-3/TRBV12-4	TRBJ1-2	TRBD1	CASSRRGLRGYTF	TGTGCCAGCAGTCGCAGGGGGTTGCGTGGCTACACCTTC
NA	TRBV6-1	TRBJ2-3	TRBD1	CASSELGQSTDTQYF	TGTGCCAGCAGTGAACTGGGACAGAGCACAGATACGCAGTATTTT
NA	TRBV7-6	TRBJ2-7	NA	CASSPGASSSYEQYF	TGTGCCAGCAGCCCTGGAGCGTCGAGCTCCTACGAGCAGTACTTC
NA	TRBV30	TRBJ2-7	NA	CAWSLIRVGEQYF	TGTGCCTGGAGCCTTATACGGGTCGGGGAGCAGTACTTC
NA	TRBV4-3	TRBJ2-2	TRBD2	CASSQGLAGNTGELFF	TGCGCCAGCAGCCAGGGACTAGCGGGAAACACCGGGGAGCTGTTTTTT
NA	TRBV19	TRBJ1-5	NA	CASSIPGDQPQHF	TGTGCCAGTAGTATTCCTGGGGATCAGCCCCAGCATTTT
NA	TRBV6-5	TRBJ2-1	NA	CASSRDTANEQFF	TGTGCCAGCAGCAGGGACACTGCGAATGAGCAGTTCTTC
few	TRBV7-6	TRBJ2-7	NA	CASSPVASGSYEQYF	TGTGCCAGCAGCCCCGTGGCCAGTGGGTCCTACGAGCAGTACTTC
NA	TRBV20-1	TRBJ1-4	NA	CSARGGEKLFF	TGCAGTGCTAGAGGAGGGGAAAAACTGTTTTTT
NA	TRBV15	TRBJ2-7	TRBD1	CATSRDLGQGGEQYF	TGTGCCACCAGCAGAGATCTGGGACAGGGCGGGGAGCAGTACTTC
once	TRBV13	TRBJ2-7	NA	CASSLYGDSYEQYF	TGTGCCAGCAGCTTATACGGGGACTCCTACGAGCAGTACTTC